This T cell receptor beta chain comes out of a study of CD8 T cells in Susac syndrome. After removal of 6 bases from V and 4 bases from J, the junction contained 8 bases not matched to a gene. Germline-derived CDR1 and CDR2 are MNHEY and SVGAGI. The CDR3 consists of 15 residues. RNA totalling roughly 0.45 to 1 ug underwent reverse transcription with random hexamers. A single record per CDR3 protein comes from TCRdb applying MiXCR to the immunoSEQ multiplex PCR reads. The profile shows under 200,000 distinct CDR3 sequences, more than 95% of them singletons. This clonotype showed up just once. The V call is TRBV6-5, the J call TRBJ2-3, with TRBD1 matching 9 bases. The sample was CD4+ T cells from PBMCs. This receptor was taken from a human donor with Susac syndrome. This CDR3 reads CASSVAGQGSDTQYF. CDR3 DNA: TGTGCCAGCAGCGTTGCGGGACAGGGATCAGATACGCAGTATTTT.